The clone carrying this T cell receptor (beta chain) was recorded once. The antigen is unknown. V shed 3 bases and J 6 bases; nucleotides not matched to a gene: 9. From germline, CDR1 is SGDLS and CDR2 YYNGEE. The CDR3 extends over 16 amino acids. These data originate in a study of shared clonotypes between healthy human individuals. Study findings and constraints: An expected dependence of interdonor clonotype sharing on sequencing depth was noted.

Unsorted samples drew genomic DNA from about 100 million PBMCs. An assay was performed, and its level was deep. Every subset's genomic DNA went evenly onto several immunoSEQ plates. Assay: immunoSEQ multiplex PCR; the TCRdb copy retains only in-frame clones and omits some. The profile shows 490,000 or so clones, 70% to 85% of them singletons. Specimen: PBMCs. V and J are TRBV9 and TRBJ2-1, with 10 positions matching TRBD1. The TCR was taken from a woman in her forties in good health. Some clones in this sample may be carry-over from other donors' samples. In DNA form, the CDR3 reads TGTGCCAGCAGCGCCCTAGGACAGGGGGGGTCCAATGAGCAGTTCTTC. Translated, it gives CASSALGQGGSNEQFF.